This T cell receptor (beta chain) was observed in a study of blood T cell repertoires in COVID-19. Across the study: Acute and convalescent COVID-19 specimens originated in the United States, Italy and Spain. The analysed material was cDNA or gDNA that came from T cells, B-cell-depleted T cells, or PBMCs.

This CDR3 spans 16 amino acids. J was trimmed by 0 bases and V by 2 bases; bases with no gene match: 2. The germline V gene has CDR1 MNHNY and CDR2 SVGAGI (reference sequence). This table comes from immunoSEQ multiplex PCR, and its TCRdb copy is limited to in-frame clones, with some not included. The sample contains about 170,000 clones, around 81% of which appear only once. The sequencing sample was made of peripheral blood. The chain joins TRBV6-6 to TRBJ1-1; 11 bases agree with TRBD1. The sequence derives from a man aged 70-80 years with active or convalescent COVID-19. CDR3 protein: CASSYGTGGMNTEAFF. Here the CDR3 DNA reads TGTGCCAGCAGTTACGGGACAGGGGGAATGAACACTGAAGCTTTCTTT.